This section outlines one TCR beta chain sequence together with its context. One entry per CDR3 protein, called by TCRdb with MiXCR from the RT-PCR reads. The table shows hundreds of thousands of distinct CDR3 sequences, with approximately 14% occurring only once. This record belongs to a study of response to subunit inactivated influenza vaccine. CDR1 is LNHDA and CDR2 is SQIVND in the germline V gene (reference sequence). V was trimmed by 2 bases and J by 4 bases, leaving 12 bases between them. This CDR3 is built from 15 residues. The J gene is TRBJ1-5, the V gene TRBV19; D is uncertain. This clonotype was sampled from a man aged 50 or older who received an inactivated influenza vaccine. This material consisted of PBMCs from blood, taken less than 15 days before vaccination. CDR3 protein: CASSILVGLNQPQHF. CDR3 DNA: TGTGCCAGTAGTATACTCGTCGGGCTTAATCAGCCCCAGCATTTT.